These T cell receptor beta chains were read from a single sample in a study of shared clonotypes between healthy human individuals. Method: immunoSEQ multiplex PCR; TCRdb's copy keeps in-frame clones and lacks some. The table has about 2,100,000 clones, roughly 91% seen once; the top ten hold more than 1.5%. The sequencing input was naive CD8+ T cells from PBMCs. Receptors originate from a man aged 18 to 30 in good health. Some clones in this sample may be carry-over from other donors' samples. CDR3s include the opening cysteine and the closing phenylalanine or tryptophan. Each record gives: CDR3 DNA, CDR3 protein, J gene, D gene, V gene, clone size. The D gene is left open where the match is weak. The size entry is marked missing in some rows and otherwise reads once, few, many or a size class.

CDR3 DNA: TGCGCCAGCAGTGAGACATTACTAGCAGCGAACACCGGGGAGCTGTTTTTT
CDR3 protein: CASSETLLAANTGELFF
J gene: TRBJ2-2
D gene: NA
V gene: TRBV10-2
clone size: NA

CDR3 DNA: TGTGCCACCAGCAGAGTGGGTGGGAACACCGGGGAGCTGTTTTTT
CDR3 protein: CATSRVGGNTGELFF
J gene: TRBJ2-2
D gene: NA
V gene: TRBV15
clone size: NA

CDR3 DNA: TGTGCCAGCAGCTTGGGGGCAGGCCAGCCCCAGCATTTT
CDR3 protein: CASSLGAGQPQHF
J gene: TRBJ1-5
D gene: NA
V gene: TRBV5-6
clone size: few

CDR3 DNA: TGCAGCGTTGTAACCACGCCAGGGGCTTTCTTT
CDR3 protein: CSVVTTPGAFF
J gene: TRBJ1-1
D gene: NA
V gene: TRBV29-1
clone size: NA

CDR3 DNA: TGTGCCAGCACCCCACGTGAAAGCGGGAGAAGTGCGAACACCGGGGAGCTGTTTTTT
CDR3 protein: CASTPRESGRSANTGELFF
J gene: TRBJ2-2
D gene: TRBD2
V gene: TRBV7-6
clone size: NA

CDR3 DNA: TGTGCCAGCTCACCAGAAGACAGGGCTTGGGGGGAGCAGTACTTC
CDR3 protein: CASSPEDRAWGEQYF
J gene: TRBJ2-7
D gene: TRBD1
V gene: TRBV18
clone size: NA

CDR3 DNA: TGTGCCAGCAGCTTAGTGCTAGCGGGACCCTCCTACGAGCAGTACTTC
CDR3 protein: CASSLVLAGPSYEQYF
J gene: TRBJ2-7
D gene: TRBD2
V gene: TRBV7-2
clone size: NA

CDR3 DNA: TGTGCCAGCACCTGGGACAGGAACACTGAAGCTTTCTTT
CDR3 protein: CASTWDRNTEAFF
J gene: TRBJ1-1
D gene: TRBD1
V gene: TRBV28
clone size: NA

CDR3 DNA: TGTGCCATCAGTGAGTCGGGGGAGGCTTTCTTC
CDR3 protein: CAISESGEAFF
J gene: TRBJ2-7
D gene: NA
V gene: TRBV10-3
clone size: NA

CDR3 DNA: TGCAGCGTTGTACAGGGGGGATACGAGCAGTACTTC
CDR3 protein: CSVVQGGYEQYF
J gene: TRBJ2-7
D gene: TRBD1
V gene: TRBV29-1
clone size: NA

CDR3 DNA: TGTGCCAGCAGCCTAACTACGGGAGCCCAAAACACCGGGGAGCTGTTTTTT
CDR3 protein: CASSLTTGAQNTGELFF
J gene: TRBJ2-2
D gene: NA
V gene: TRBV9
clone size: NA

CDR3 DNA: TGCAGCGTTGAAGGCATAATCTACAATGAGCAGTTCTTC
CDR3 protein: CSVEGIIYNEQFF
J gene: TRBJ2-1
D gene: NA
V gene: TRBV29-1
clone size: NA

CDR3 DNA: TGTGCCAGCAGCTTTTTCGGACCCCTCGAGTACGAGCAGTACTTC
CDR3 protein: CASSFFGPLEYEQYF
J gene: TRBJ2-7
D gene: NA
V gene: TRBV7-9
clone size: NA

CDR3 DNA: TGTGTCAGCGGTCCAGGTACCTACGAGCAGTACTTC
CDR3 protein: CVSGPGTYEQYF
J gene: TRBJ2-7
D gene: NA
V gene: TRBV6-5
clone size: NA

CDR3 DNA: TGTGCCACCCTATCAACGGGGAGGCGTCACGCCTACAATGAGCAGTTCTTC
CDR3 protein: CATLSTGRRHAYNEQFF
J gene: TRBJ2-1
D gene: NA
V gene: TRBV28
clone size: NA

CDR3 DNA: TGTGCCAGCAGTTCAGCGGTCTGGGGCTACACCTTC
CDR3 protein: CASSSAVWGYTF
J gene: TRBJ1-2
D gene: NA
V gene: TRBV7-9
clone size: NA

CDR3 DNA: TGCGCCAGCAGCCAAGCAGAGAGGGTAATAGCGATAAACACCGGGGAGCTGTTTTTT
CDR3 protein: CASSQAERVIAINTGELFF
J gene: TRBJ2-2
D gene: NA
V gene: TRBV4-1
clone size: once

CDR3 DNA: TGTGCCAGCAGCTTGGGCCCCCAGGGAACCTCTGGAAACACCATATATTTT
CDR3 protein: CASSLGPQGTSGNTIYF
J gene: TRBJ1-3
D gene: NA
V gene: TRBV5-4
clone size: NA

CDR3 DNA: TGTGCCAGAAGCTTTTCATCTACAGGGTCGGAGGAAAAACTGTTTTTT
CDR3 protein: CARSFSSTGSEEKLFF
J gene: TRBJ1-4
D gene: NA
V gene: TRBV5-3
clone size: NA

CDR3 DNA: TGTGCCAGCAGTGTAAATACAGGGGTGAACACCGGGGAGCTGTTTTTT
CDR3 protein: CASSVNTGVNTGELFF
J gene: TRBJ2-2
D gene: TRBD1
V gene: TRBV28
clone size: NA

CDR3 DNA: TGCAGCGCGGCAGGGGGGGACTCCTACGAGCAGTACTTC
CDR3 protein: CSAAGGDSYEQYF
J gene: TRBJ2-7
D gene: NA
V gene: TRBV29-1
clone size: NA

CDR3 DNA: TGTGCCAGCAGTTACAGCGGACTTAGCGCCGGGGAGCTGTTTTTT
CDR3 protein: CASSYSGLSAGELFF
J gene: TRBJ2-2
D gene: NA
V gene: TRBV6-5
clone size: NA

CDR3 DNA: TGTGCCAGCAGCTTATTTTCCAGGACCATGAACACTGAAGCTTTCTTT
CDR3 protein: CASSLFSRTMNTEAFF
J gene: TRBJ1-1
D gene: NA
V gene: TRBV11-2
clone size: NA

CDR3 DNA: TGTGCCAGCAGCACTCGGCTAGGGGTAAACTACAATGAGCAGTTCTTC
CDR3 protein: CASSTRLGVNYNEQFF
J gene: TRBJ2-1
D gene: NA
V gene: TRBV7-6
clone size: NA

CDR3 DNA: TGTGCCAGCATGAAGTTTGGAGCGGGAGGCACAGATACGCAGTATTTT
CDR3 protein: CASMKFGAGGTDTQYF
J gene: TRBJ2-3
D gene: TRBD2
V gene: TRBV2
clone size: NA

CDR3 DNA: TGCAGCGTTGAAAGGACAGGGGCCGACTCCACAGATACGCAGTATTTT
CDR3 protein: CSVERTGADSTDTQYF
J gene: TRBJ2-3
D gene: TRBD1
V gene: TRBV29-1
clone size: NA

CDR3 DNA: TGTGCCAGCAGTTCAATAGCGGTAAGCTCCTACGAGCAGTACTTC
CDR3 protein: CASSSIAVSSYEQYF
J gene: TRBJ2-7
D gene: NA
V gene: TRBV27
clone size: NA

CDR3 DNA: TGTGCCAGTAGTAACAGGGGGGACACTTACAATGAGCAGTTCTTC
CDR3 protein: CASSNRGDTYNEQFF
J gene: TRBJ2-1
D gene: TRBD1
V gene: TRBV19
clone size: NA

CDR3 DNA: TGTGCCAGCAGTGCCGGGCACGAGCAGTACTTC
CDR3 protein: CASSAGHEQYF
J gene: TRBJ2-7
D gene: NA
V gene: TRBV27
clone size: NA

CDR3 DNA: TGTGCCAGCAGTTTGATCTCGGAAAGAATGAACACTGAAGCTTTCTTT
CDR3 protein: CASSLISERMNTEAFF
J gene: TRBJ1-1
D gene: NA
V gene: TRBV28
clone size: once

CDR3 DNA: TGTGCCAGCAGTTTATCGGGGGGACTTGGCTCCTACGAGCAGTACTTC
CDR3 protein: CASSLSGGLGSYEQYF
J gene: TRBJ2-7
D gene: NA
V gene: TRBV27
clone size: NA

CDR3 DNA: TGTGCCAGCAGCCAGAAGAGTCGGCCCACGGAGGGAAACACCATATATTTT
CDR3 protein: CASSQKSRPTEGNTIYF
J gene: TRBJ1-3
D gene: NA
V gene: TRBV14
clone size: NA

CDR3 DNA: TGTGCCTGGAGTGTTCCCCCTTTTATAGCGGACTCCTACAATGAGCAGTTCTTC
CDR3 protein: CAWSVPPFIADSYNEQFF
J gene: TRBJ2-1
D gene: NA
V gene: TRBV30
clone size: NA

CDR3 DNA: TGTGCCAGCAGCCAAGCTAGAACCCACAATGAGCAGTTCTTC
CDR3 protein: CASSQARTHNEQFF
J gene: TRBJ2-1
D gene: NA
V gene: TRBV4-2
clone size: NA

CDR3 DNA: TGCGCCAGCAGCCAATGGGGGGATTCCTACGAGCAGTACTTC
CDR3 protein: CASSQWGDSYEQYF
J gene: TRBJ2-7
D gene: NA
V gene: TRBV4-3
clone size: NA

CDR3 DNA: TGTGCCAGCAGCCCACTCGACCGGACAGGCGCCTACAATGAGCAGTTCTTC
CDR3 protein: CASSPLDRTGAYNEQFF
J gene: TRBJ2-1
D gene: TRBD1
V gene: TRBV7-9
clone size: NA

CDR3 DNA: TGTGCCAGCAGCCCTAGTGGGGGCCAGCCCCAGCATTTT
CDR3 protein: CASSPSGGQPQHF
J gene: TRBJ1-5
D gene: NA
V gene: TRBV9
clone size: NA

CDR3 DNA: TGTGCCTGGGGAGACTACCACTCCTACAATGAGCAGTTCTTC
CDR3 protein: CAWGDYHSYNEQFF
J gene: TRBJ2-1
D gene: NA
V gene: TRBV30
clone size: NA

CDR3 DNA: TGTGCCAGCAGTTTGGCGTTCTACGAGCAGTACTTC
CDR3 protein: CASSLAFYEQYF
J gene: TRBJ2-7
D gene: NA
V gene: TRBV28
clone size: NA

CDR3 DNA: TGTGCCAGCAGCGTAGGAGCTGCGGGAGTTTCCTACGAGCAGTACTTC
CDR3 protein: CASSVGAAGVSYEQYF
J gene: TRBJ2-7
D gene: TRBD2
V gene: TRBV9
clone size: NA